This TCR beta chain was identified during a study of T cell responses to AZD1222 COVID-19 vaccine. Study-level findings and limits: CD4 TCRs covered the whole spike, strongest at regions 160-218 and 743-854.

Assay: immunoSEQ multiplex PCR; the TCRdb copy retains only in-frame clones and omits some. The table lists tens of thousands of clones, 90% of them singletons. Note on this clone: Its antigen is not identified.

The sequenced sample was peripheral blood, obtained on day 0 of AZD1222 vaccination. This sequence originates from an adult in good health.

CDR3 sequence: CASRNRVGTNEKLFF. In DNA form, the CDR3 reads TGTGCCAGCAGGAACAGGGTAGGCACTAATGAAAAACTGTTTTTT. The chain combines TRBV27 with TRBJ1-4; maybe TRBD1 (6 bases). Per germline, CDR1 MNHEY and CDR2 SMNVEV (reference sequence). Between the trimmed V and J ends, which lost 6 bases and 2 bases, there was a span of 13 bases. The CDR3 covers 15 residues.